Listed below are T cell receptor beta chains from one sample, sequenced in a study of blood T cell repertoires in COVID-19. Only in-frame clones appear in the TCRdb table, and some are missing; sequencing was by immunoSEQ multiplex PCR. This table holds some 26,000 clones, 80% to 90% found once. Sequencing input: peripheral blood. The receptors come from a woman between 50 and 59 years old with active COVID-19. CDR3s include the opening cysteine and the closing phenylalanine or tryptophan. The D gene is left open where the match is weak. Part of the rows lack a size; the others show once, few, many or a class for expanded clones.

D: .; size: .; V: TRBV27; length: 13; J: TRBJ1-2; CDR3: CASSLGIGGDYTF; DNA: TGTGCCAGCAGTTTAGGGATAGGGGGTGACTACACCTTC
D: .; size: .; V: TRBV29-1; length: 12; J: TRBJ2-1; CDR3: CTSGRSYNEQFF; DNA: TGCACGAGCGGGCGATCCTACAATGAGCAGTTCTTC
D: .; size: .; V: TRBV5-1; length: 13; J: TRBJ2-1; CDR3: CASSLGAKSEQFF; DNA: TGCGCCAGCAGCTTGGGCGCTAAGAGTGAGCAGTTCTTC
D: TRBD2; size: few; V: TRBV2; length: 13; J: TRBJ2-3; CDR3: CASRRLAGDTQYF; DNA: TGTGCCAGCAGAAGACTAGCCGGAGATACGCAGTATTTT
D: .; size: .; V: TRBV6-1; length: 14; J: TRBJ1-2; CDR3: CASSEMVQGGGYTF; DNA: TGTGCCAGCAGTGAAATGGTGCAGGGAGGTGGCTACACCTTC
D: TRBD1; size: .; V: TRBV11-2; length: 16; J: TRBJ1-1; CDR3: CASSLEGTGLSTEAFF; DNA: TGTGCCAGCAGCTTAGAGGGGACAGGGTTGTCCACTGAAGCTTTCTTT
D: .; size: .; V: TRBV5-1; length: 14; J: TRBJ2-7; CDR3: CASSPRQATYEQYF; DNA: TGCGCCAGCAGCCCAAGGCAGGCGACCTACGAGCAGTACTTC
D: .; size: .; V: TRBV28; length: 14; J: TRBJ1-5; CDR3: CASSPPQGLQPQHF; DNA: TGTGCCAGCAGCCCGCCGCAGGGTCTTCAGCCCCAGCATTTT
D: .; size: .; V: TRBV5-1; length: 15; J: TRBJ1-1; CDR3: CASSPTTWAGTEAFF; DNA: TGCGCCAGCAGCCCCACGACCTGGGCGGGGACTGAAGCTTTCTTT
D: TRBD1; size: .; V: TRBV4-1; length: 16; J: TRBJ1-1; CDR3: CASSQGRGQTNTEAFF; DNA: TGCGCCAGCAGCCAAGGAAGGGGACAGACGAACACTGAAGCTTTCTTT
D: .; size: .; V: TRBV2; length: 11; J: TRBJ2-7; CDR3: CASSNDGEQYF; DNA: TGTGCCAGCAGTAATGACGGGGAGCAGTACTTC
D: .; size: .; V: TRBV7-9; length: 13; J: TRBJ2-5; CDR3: CASSSSLQETQYF; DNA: TGTGCCAGCAGCTCCTCTCTACAAGAGACCCAGTACTTC
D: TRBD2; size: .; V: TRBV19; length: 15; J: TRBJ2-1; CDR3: CASRPSGAGSSEQFF; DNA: TGTGCCAGTAGACCTAGCGGGGCGGGCTCTAGTGAGCAGTTCTTC
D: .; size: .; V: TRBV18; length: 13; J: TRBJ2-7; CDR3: CASSPLAVYEQYF; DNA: TGTGCCAGCTCACCGTTGGCAGTCTACGAGCAGTACTTC
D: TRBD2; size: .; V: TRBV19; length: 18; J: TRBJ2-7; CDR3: CASSLRTSGRAATYEQYF; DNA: TGTGCCAGTAGTCTACGGACTAGCGGGAGGGCTGCTACCTACGAGCAGTACTTC
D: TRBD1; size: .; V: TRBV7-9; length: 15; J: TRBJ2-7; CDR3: CASSLWRDRGNEQYF; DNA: TGTGCCAGCAGCTTATGGCGGGACAGGGGCAACGAGCAGTACTTC
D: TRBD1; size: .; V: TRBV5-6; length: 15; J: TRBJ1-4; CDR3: CASSFRQGGREKLFF; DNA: TGTGCCAGCAGCTTCCGACAGGGTGGTAGGGAAAAACTGTTTTTT
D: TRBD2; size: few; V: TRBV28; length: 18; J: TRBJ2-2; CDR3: CASTVLGAGGPNTGELFF; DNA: TGTGCCAGCACCGTACTGGGAGCGGGAGGGCCGAACACCGGGGAGCTGTTTTTT
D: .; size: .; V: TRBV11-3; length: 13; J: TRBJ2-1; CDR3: CASSSFGNNEQFF; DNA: TGTGCCAGCAGCTCTTTCGGTAACAATGAGCAGTTCTTC
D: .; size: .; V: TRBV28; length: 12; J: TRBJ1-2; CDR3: CASRQGVYGYTF; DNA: TGTGCCAGCAGACAGGGAGTCTATGGCTACACCTTC
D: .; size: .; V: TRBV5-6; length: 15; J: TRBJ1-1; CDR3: CASSLKVHRGTEAFF; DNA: TGTGCCAGCAGCTTAAAGGTCCACCGCGGTACTGAAGCTTTCTTT
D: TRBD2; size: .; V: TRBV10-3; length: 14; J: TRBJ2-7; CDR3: CAITGTSGSEEQYF; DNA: TGTGCCATCACCGGGACTAGCGGGTCTGAGGAGCAGTACTTC
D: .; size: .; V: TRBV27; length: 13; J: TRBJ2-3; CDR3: CASSLMGLDTQYF; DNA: TGTGCCAGCAGTCTCATGGGGCTAGATACGCAGTATTTT
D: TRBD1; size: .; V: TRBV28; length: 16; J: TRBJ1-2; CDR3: CASSLWGRTGVHGYTF; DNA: TGTGCCAGCAGTTTATGGGGACGGACAGGGGTACATGGCTACACCTTC
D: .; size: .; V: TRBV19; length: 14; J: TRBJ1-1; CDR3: CASSTRGANTEAFF; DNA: TGTGCCAGTAGTACCCGGGGGGCGAACACTGAAGCTTTCTTT
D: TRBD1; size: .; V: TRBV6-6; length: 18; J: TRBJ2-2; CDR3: CASSPMDRGPQGTGELFF; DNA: TGTGCCAGCAGTCCTATGGACAGGGGCCCTCAGGGGACCGGGGAGCTGTTTTTT
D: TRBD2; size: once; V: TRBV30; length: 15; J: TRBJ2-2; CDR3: CAWRASGTRTGELFF; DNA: TGTGCCTGGAGAGCTAGCGGGACCCGCACCGGGGAGCTGTTTTTT
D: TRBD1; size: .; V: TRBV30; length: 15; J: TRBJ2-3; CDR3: CAWSLGQGYRDTQYF; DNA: TGTGCCTGGAGTCTGGGACAGGGTTATAGAGATACGCAGTATTTT
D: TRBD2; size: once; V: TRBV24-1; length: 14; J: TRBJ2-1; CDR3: CATSDGRAYNEQFF; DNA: TGTGCCACCAGTGACGGGAGGGCCTACAATGAGCAGTTCTTC
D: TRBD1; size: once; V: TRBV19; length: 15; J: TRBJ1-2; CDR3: CASSMPGRGHYGYTF; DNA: TGTGCCAGTAGTATGCCTGGCAGGGGGCACTATGGCTACACCTTC
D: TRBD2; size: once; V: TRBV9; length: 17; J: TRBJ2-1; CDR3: CASSVASSGRAGNEQFF; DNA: TGTGCCAGCAGCGTAGCTAGTAGCGGGAGGGCCGGCAATGAGCAGTTCTTC
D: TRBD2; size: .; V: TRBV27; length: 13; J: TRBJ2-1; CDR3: CASSLPSGREQFF; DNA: TGTGCCAGCAGTTTACCTAGCGGTAGGGAGCAGTTCTTC
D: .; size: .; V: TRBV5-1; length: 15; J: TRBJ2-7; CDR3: CASSLGPGETYEQYF; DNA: TGCGCCAGCAGCTTGGGGCCAGGGGAGACCTACGAGCAGTACTTC
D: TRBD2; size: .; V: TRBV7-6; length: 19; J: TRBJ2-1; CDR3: CASSPRALAGGPGYNEQFF; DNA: TGTGCCAGCAGCCCCAGAGCACTAGCGGGTGGCCCGGGCTACAATGAGCAGTTCTTC
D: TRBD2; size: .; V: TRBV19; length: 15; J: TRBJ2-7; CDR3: CASSLGLGLAYEQYF; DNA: TGTGCCAGTAGCCTAGGGTTGGGACTAGCCTACGAGCAGTACTTC
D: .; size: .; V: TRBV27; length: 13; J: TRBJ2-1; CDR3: CASSALEANEQFF; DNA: TGTGCCAGCAGTGCCCTAGAAGCGAATGAGCAGTTCTTC
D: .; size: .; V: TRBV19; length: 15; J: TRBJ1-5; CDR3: CASSMIPQGGQPQHF; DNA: TGTGCCAGTAGTATGATCCCACAGGGCGGTCAGCCCCAGCATTTT
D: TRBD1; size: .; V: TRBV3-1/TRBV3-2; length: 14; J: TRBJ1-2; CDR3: CASSQTGDNYGYTF; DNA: TGTGCCAGCAGCCAGACAGGGGACAACTATGGCTACACCTTC
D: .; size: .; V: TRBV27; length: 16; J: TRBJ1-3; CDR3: CASSLAGFRSGNTIYF; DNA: TGTGCCAGCAGTTTAGCGGGTTTCCGCTCTGGAAACACCATATATTTT
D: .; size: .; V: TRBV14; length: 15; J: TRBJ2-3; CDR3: CASSQDTTPTDTQYF; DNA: TGTGCCAGCAGCCAAGATACTACCCCCACAGATACGCAGTATTTT
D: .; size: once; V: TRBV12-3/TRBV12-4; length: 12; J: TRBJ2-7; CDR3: CASSLGDYEQYF; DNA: TGTGCCAGCAGTTTAGGAGACTACGAGCAGTACTTC
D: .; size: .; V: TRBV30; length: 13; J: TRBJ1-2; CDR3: CAWTAGAPYGYTF; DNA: TGTGCCTGGACGGCGGGGGCGCCTTATGGCTACACCTTC
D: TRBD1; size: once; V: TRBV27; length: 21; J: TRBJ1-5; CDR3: CASSLGSGKGAPSHSNQPQHF; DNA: TGTGCCAGCAGTTTAGGGTCGGGTAAGGGGGCCCCCTCCCATAGCAATCAGCCCCAGCATTTT
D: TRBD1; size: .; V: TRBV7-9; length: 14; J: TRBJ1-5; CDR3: CASSPATGNQPQHF; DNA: TGTGCCAGCAGCCCCGCGACAGGGAATCAGCCCCAGCATTTT
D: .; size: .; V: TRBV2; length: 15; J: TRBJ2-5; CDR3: CASTTRAAQQETQYF; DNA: TGTGCCAGCACGACTAGAGCGGCCCAACAAGAGACCCAGTACTTC
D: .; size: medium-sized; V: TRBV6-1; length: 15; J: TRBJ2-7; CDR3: CASSEPAGKVYEQYF; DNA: TGTGCCAGCAGTGAGCCGGCAGGGAAGGTCTACGAGCAGTACTTC
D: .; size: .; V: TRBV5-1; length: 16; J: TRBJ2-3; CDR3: CASSLGLAQSTDTQYF; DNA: TGCGCCAGCAGCTTGGGCCTAGCCCAAAGCACAGATACGCAGTATTTT
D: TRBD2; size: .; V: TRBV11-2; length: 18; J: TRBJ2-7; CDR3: CASSSQGTSGIPTYEQYF; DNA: TGTGCCAGCAGCTCTCAAGGGACTAGCGGGATACCTACCTACGAGCAGTACTTC
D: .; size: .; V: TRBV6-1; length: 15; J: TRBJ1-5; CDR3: CASSETRQGNQPQHF; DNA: TGTGCCAGCAGTGAAACTCGCCAGGGCAATCAGCCCCAGCATTTT
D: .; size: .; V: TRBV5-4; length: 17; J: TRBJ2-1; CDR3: CASSLGGGSSTYNEQFF; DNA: TGTGCCAGCAGCTTGGGTGGTGGGAGCTCAACCTACAATGAGCAGTTCTTC
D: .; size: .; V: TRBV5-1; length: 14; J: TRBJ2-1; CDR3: CASKERRTYNEQFF; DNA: TGCGCCAGCAAGGAGCGGCGCACCTACAATGAGCAGTTCTTC
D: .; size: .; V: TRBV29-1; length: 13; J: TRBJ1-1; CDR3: CSVRGGWMGEAFF; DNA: TGCAGCGTTCGGGGGGGTTGGATGGGTGAAGCTTTCTTT
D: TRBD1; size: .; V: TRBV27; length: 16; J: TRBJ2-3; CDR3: CASSPGQGWGTDTQYF; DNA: TGTGCCAGCAGTCCCGGACAGGGGTGGGGCACAGATACGCAGTATTTT
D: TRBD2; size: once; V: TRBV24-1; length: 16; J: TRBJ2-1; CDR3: CATSDLRLAGGNEQFF; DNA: TGTGCCACCAGTGATTTGCGGCTAGCGGGGGGCAATGAGCAGTTCTTC
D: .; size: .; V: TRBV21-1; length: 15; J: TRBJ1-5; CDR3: CASSKTPRVGSSQHF; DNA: TGTGCCAGCAGCAAAACCCCCAGGGTCGGATCGTCCCAGCATTTT
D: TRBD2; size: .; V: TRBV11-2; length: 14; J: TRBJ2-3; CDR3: CATQAGGSTDTQYF; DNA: TGTGCCACTCAAGCGGGAGGGAGCACAGATACGCAGTATTTT
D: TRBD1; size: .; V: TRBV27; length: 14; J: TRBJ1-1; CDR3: CASSIGGGGAEAFF; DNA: TGTGCCAGCAGTATAGGGGGCGGTGGCGCTGAAGCTTTCTTT
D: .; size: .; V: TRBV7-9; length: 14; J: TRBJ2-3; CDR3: CASSLESSTDTQYF; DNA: TGTGCCAGCAGCTTGGAGAGTAGCACAGATACGCAGTATTTT
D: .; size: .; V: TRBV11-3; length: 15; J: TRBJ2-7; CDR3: CASSLGRGGPYEQYF; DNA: TGTGCCAGCAGCTTAGGTCGCGGAGGACCCTACGAGCAGTACTTC
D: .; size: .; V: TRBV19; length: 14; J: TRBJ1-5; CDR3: CASSMAGSNQPQHF; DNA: TGTGCCAGTAGTATGGCAGGGTCCAATCAGCCCCAGCATTTT